This passage covers 22 T cell receptor beta chains from one sample sequenced in a study of HIV-infected patients and healthy controls. Whole blood was used without fractionation, so all unsorted peripheral T cells were included. cDNA was made from roughly 470 ng RNA using alpha and beta constant primers. Alpha and beta chain libraries were made separately by chain-specific third strand synthesis with multiplexing indices. TCRdb re-called the 5' RACE reads with MiXCR, one entry per CDR3 protein. The repertoire holds 8,500 to 11,000 distinct CDR3 sequences, around 7.6% seen once, with under 4% in the top ten. Input material: blood. The receptors stem from an adult in good health.

This clonotype was recorded a few times. The rearrangement uses TRBV5-6 and TRBJ1-1; D is undetermined. CDR1 and CDR2 (germline): SGHDT, YYEEEE. The V gene lost 2 bases and the J gene lost 5 bases, with 19 bases spanning the gap. The CDR3 has 16 amino acids. CDR3 DNA: TGTGCCAGCAGCTTTGGTTCCTCCACGGTGAGGACTGAAGCTTTCTTT. This gives the protein CASSFGSSTVRTEAFF.

This clonotype came up many times. This chain joins TRBV5-4 and TRBJ2-5, with D perhaps TRBD1 or TRBD2 (5 bases each). Germline-derived CDR1 and CDR2 are SGHNT and YYREEE (reference sequence). The CDR3 sequence is 14 residues long. V was cut by 4 bases and J by 1 base, with 11 bases left in between. CDR3: CASSPRGSQETQYF. The CDR3 DNA follows: TGTGCCAGCAGCCCGAGGGGTTCCCAAGAGACCCAGTACTTC.

This clonotype was recorded a few times. The chain uses TRBV12-3 or TRBV12-4 and TRBJ2-2; TRBD1 agrees at 12 bases. The length of the CDR3 is 16 residues. J was trimmed by 7 bases and V by 7 bases; bases with no gene match: 10. The CDR3 sequence: CASNQGQGARSGELFF. The CDR3 DNA sequence: TGTGCCAGCAACCAGGGACAGGGGGCGCGGAGCGGGGAGCTGTTTTTT.

By share, this clonotype ranks as medium-sized. This rearrangement joins TRBV20-1 to TRBJ1-1; 7 positions match TRBD1. The V gene's germline CDR1 is DFQATT and CDR2 SNEGSKA (reference sequence). The CDR3 consists of 12 residues. The J segment lost 5 bases and the V segment lost 5 bases, leaving 5 bases of the junction unmatched. CDR3 sequence reads: CSASQGETEAFF. The CDR3 nucleotides read TGCAGTGCTTCCCAGGGGGAGACTGAAGCTTTCTTT.

This clonotype was counted a few times. This chain joins TRBV6-2 or TRBV6-3 and TRBJ2-3, with 7 bases that match TRBD2. With V trimmed by 5 bases and J by 0 bases, 11 bases remained unmatched. CDR1 and CDR2 from the germline V gene are MNHEY and SVGEGT. The CDR3 contains 17 residues. The CDR3 DNA reads as TGTGCCAGCAGTGCGCTGCCGGGGGGTTTAAGCACAGATACGCAGTATTTT. Translating gives CASSALPGGLSTDTQYF.

Judged by abundance, this clonotype is medium-sized. The chain is built from TRBV2 and TRBJ2-3; D gene ambiguous. Between the trimmed V and J ends, which lost 5 bases and 2 bases, there was a span of 8 bases. The CDR3 length is 13 residues. From germline, CDR1 is SNHLY and CDR2 FYNNEI. The CDR3, as DNA: TGTGCCAGCAGTCCCGAATCCACAGATACGCAGTATTTT. This encodes CASSPESTDTQYF.

The table lists this clonotype with a few counts. The CDR3 nucleotides are TGTGCCAGCAGTTTTAGCGCGGGGGCATACGAGCAGTACTTC. Protein sequence: CASSFSAGAYEQYF. The chain uses TRBV12-3 or TRBV12-4 and TRBJ2-7, with D maybe TRBD2 (7 bases). The length of the CDR3 is 14 residues. Trimming took off 3 bases at V and 4 bases at J, with 13 bases between the two ends.

By sample fraction, this clonotype is medium-sized. The CDR3 DNA reads as TGTGCCAGCAGGGGACAGTGGAGCACAGATACGCAGTATTTT. Its protein is CASRGQWSTDTQYF. The chain has TRBV3-1 and TRBJ2-3; 7 nucleotides match TRBD1. Per the germline V gene, CDR1 is LGHDT and CDR2 is YNNKEL (reference sequence). The CDR3 spans 14 residues. V gave up 6 bases and J gave up 0 bases; unmatched junction bases: 3.

This clonotype has a count of ten or more. The gene calls are TRBV6-5 and TRBJ1-6; weak D call: TRBD1 (5 bases). Deletions cut 4 bases from V and 7 bases from J, with 20 bases between. This CDR3 is 17 amino acids long. The germline V gene encodes CDR1 MNHEY and CDR2 SVGAGI. CDR3 region: CASSSTGGGFGNSPLHF. The CDR3 DNA follows: TGTGCCAGCAGTTCGACGGGGGGGGGGTTTGGAAATTCACCCCTCCACTTT.

By frequency in the sample, this clonotype is medium-sized. The chain couples TRBV29-1 to TRBJ1-1; 7 bases fit TRBD1. V dropped 3 bases and J dropped 3; count of bases not matched to a gene: 4. CDR3 length equals 13 residues. Germline assignment: CDR1 SQVTM and CDR2 ANQGSEA. This chain's CDR3 is CSVDRGTDTEAFF. The CDR3 DNA sequence: TGCAGCGTTGACAGGGGGACGGACACTGAAGCTTTCTTT.

This chain links TRBV4-1 with TRBJ2-5; a weak D match, TRBD1 (6 bases). Germline V gives CDR1 MGHRA, CDR2 YSYEKL. Trimming took 3 bases from V and 2 from J, leaving 13 bases between them. The CDR3 extends over 15 amino acids. The CDR3 loop is CASSHRQADQETQYF. Here the CDR3 DNA reads TGCGCCAGCAGCCACAGACAGGCTGATCAAGAGACCCAGTACTTC.

This clonotype has a count of ten or more. The rearrangement joins TRBV30 to TRBJ1-1; D uncertain. V was cut by 2 bases and J by 7 bases, with 11 bases left in between. The CDR3 length is 12 residues. Germline values: CDR1 GTSNPN, CDR2 SVGIG (reference sequence). The CDR3 here is CAWSPEWDEAFF. The CDR3, as DNA: TGTGCCTGGAGTCCCGAGTGGGATGAAGCTTTCTTT.

The CDR3 sequence is CASSWTAYGYTF. The CDR3 region has the DNA TGTGCCAGCAGTTGGACAGCCTATGGCTACACCTTC. The chain uses TRBV5-8 and TRBJ1-2, with D maybe TRBD1 (6 bases). V lost 5 bases and J lost 4, with 9 bases in between. The length of the CDR3 is 12 residues. Germline assignment: CDR1 SGHTS and CDR2 YDEGEE.

By share, this clonotype counts as medium-sized. The gene calls are TRBV11-2 and TRBJ1-1; D is ambiguous. This CDR3 is built from 11 residues. The germline CDR1 and CDR2 sequences are SGHAT and FQNNGV. V lost 2 bases and J lost 3, with 1 base in between. For the CDR3, the DNA is TGTGCCAGCAGCTTATACACTGAAGCTTTCTTT. This gives the protein CASSLYTEAFF. The complete variable domain, with remaining parts taken from reference TRBV11-2 and TRBJ1-1, reads EAGVAQSPRYKIIEKRQSVAFWCNPISGHATLYWYQQILGQGPKLLIQFQNNGVVDDSQLPKDRFSAERLKGVDSTLKIQPAKLEDSAVYLCASSLYTEAFFGQGTRLTVV.

This clonotype is medium-sized (0.01 to 0.1%) by share. The chain recombines TRBV12-5 with TRBJ1-2; no reliable D call. This CDR3 has 13 amino acids. Trimming shortened V by 6 bases and J by 8 bases, and 16 bases separated the two germline ends. Germline CDR1 LGHNT, CDR2 FRNRAP. The CDR3 loop reads CASGVQRGDGYTF. CDR3 sequence (DNA): TGTGCTAGTGGAGTGCAGCGAGGAGACGGCTACACCTTC.

Sample share makes this clonotype medium-sized. The chain recombines TRBV11-2 with TRBJ1-5, with D maybe TRBD1 (5 bases). The germline V gene has CDR1 SGHAT and CDR2 FQNNGV. The CDR3 has 16 residues. Trimming left V 1 base short and J 2 bases short, with 12 bases between. CDR3 in amino acids: CASSLAGREGNQPQHF. CDR3 coding DNA: TGTGCCAGCAGCTTAGCGGGCAGGGAGGGCAATCAGCCCCAGCATTTT.

By frequency in the sample, this clonotype is medium-sized. The chain links TRBV7-2 to TRBJ1-6, with 8 nucleotides matching TRBD1. Germline-derived CDR1 and CDR2 are SGHTA and FQGNSA. CDR3 size: 16 residues. The V segment lost 4 bases and the J segment 10 bases; nucleotides outside the gene matches: 12. CDR3 bases: TGTGCCAGCAGCTCCTTTGCGAGACAGGGGCGGTCACCCCTCCACTTT. Translation gives CASSSFARQGRSPLHF.

In this sample, this clonotype turned up many times. The chain links TRBV18 to TRBJ1-5, with unresolved D. CDR1 is KGHSH and CDR2 is LQKENI in the germline V gene. Trimming cost V 2 bases and J 2 bases, with 4 bases left between them. The CDR3 sequence is 13 residues long. This CDR3 is CASSPVGNQPQHF. In DNA, the CDR3 is TGTGCCAGCTCACCAGTAGGCAATCAGCCCCAGCATTTT.

The genes are TRBV7-2 and TRBJ2-1; the match to TRBD2 covers 7 bases. This CDR3 region has 15 residues. Germline values: CDR1 SGHTA, CDR2 FQGNSA. V lost 3 bases, J lost 4 bases, and 6 bases stayed unmatched. In nucleotides, the CDR3 is TGTGCCAGCAGCTTTTGGAGTAGCGGGTACAATGAGCAGTTCTTC. Translating it yields CASSFWSSGYNEQFF.

This clonotype occurred a few times. This chain uses TRBV4-2 with TRBJ2-3; 7 bases match TRBD2. The V gene end was trimmed by 0 bases and the J gene end by 3 bases; junction bases not matched to a gene: 12. There are 18 residues in the CDR3. Germline V gives CDR1 LGHNA, CDR2 YNFKEQ. The CDR3 protein is CASSQDPPSGATTDTQYF. CDR3 coding DNA: TGTGCCAGCAGCCAAGATCCCCCTAGCGGCGCTACTACAGATACGCAGTATTTT.

This clonotype was detected many times. The chain has TRBV30 and TRBJ2-7, with 8 nucleotides matching TRBD2. Per germline, CDR1 GTSNPN and CDR2 SVGIG (reference sequence). Trimming cost V 3 bases and J 6 bases; bases outside gene matches: 13. This CDR3 comprises 15 residues. The CDR3 here is CAWRDDRAGVAEQYF. The DNA of the CDR3 is TGTGCCTGGAGAGACGACAGAGCGGGGGTAGCCGAGCAGTACTTC. The full variable domain, with the rest looked up from reference TRBV30 and TRBJ2-7, is SQTIHQWPATLVQPVGSPLSLECTVEGTSNPNLYWYRQAAGRGLQLLFYSVGIGQISSEVPQNLSASRPQDRQFILSSKKLLLSDSGFYLCAWRDDRAGVAEQYFGPGTRLTVT.

By share, this clonotype counts as medium-sized. The rearrangement links TRBV14 to TRBJ2-7, with TRBD1 matching over 7 bases. Germline CDR1 SGHDN, CDR2 FVKESK. With V trimmed by 0 bases and J by 2 bases, 4 bases remained unmatched. The CDR3 totals 15 residues. Here the CDR3 reads CASSQDRTGAYEQYF. For the CDR3, the DNA is TGTGCCAGCAGCCAAGATAGGACAGGAGCCTACGAGCAGTACTTC.